These 27 T cell receptor beta chains were sequenced from one sample in a study of cytomegalovirus exposure and HLA in healthy donors. Both 60 Vbeta primers and 13 Jbeta primers went into the PCR. TCRdb's copy holds only in-frame clones and misses some; the assay was immunoSEQ multiplex PCR. Of over 100,000 clones listed, roughly 83% are singletons. The specimen was PBMCs. The origin of the receptors is a man aged 35 to 55 in good health and CMV-seronegative.

The V call is TRBV15, the J call TRBJ2-7; 7 bases map to TRBD2. The germline CDR1 and CDR2 sequences are LNHNV and YYDKDF (reference sequence). The CDR3 covers 16 residues. With 1 base clipped from V and 2 bases from J, the junction kept 8 bases outside the gene matches. CDR3 protein: CATSRVGGSPPYEQYF. DNA for the CDR3: TGTGCCACCAGCAGAGTCGGGGGGAGTCCCCCCTACGAGCAGTACTTC. The variable domain in full, completed from reference TRBV15 and TRBJ2-7, reads DAMVIQNPRYQVTQFGKPVTLSCSQTLNHNVMYWYQQKSSQAPKLLFHYYDKDFNNEADTPDNFQSRRPNTSFCFLDIRSPGLGDTAMYLCATSRVGGSPPYEQYFGPGTRLTVT.

The chain uses TRBV11-2 and TRBJ1-1; TRBD1 matches at 9 bases. The CDR3 is 13 amino acids. In germline, CDR1 is SGHAT, CDR2 FQNNGV. Trimming at V came to 5 bases and at J to 7 bases, leaving 5 bases not matched to a gene. CDR3 amino acids: CASSLRQGGEAFF. DNA for the CDR3: TGTGCCAGCAGCCTACGACAGGGGGGTGAAGCTTTCTTT.

The chain employs TRBV6-5 and TRBJ1-2; D ambiguous. The CDR3 contains 15 residues. Germline values: CDR1 MNHEY, CDR2 SVGAGI. Between the trimmed V and J ends, which lost 8 bases and 8 bases, there was a span of 24 bases. The CDR3 is CASRRGSIRQVGYTF. In DNA, the CDR3 is TGTGCCAGCCGGCGGGGATCGATTCGACAAGTCGGCTACACCTTC.

The rearrangement joins TRBV7-3 to TRBJ1-4; no clear D. This CDR3 has 13 amino acids. Germline CDR1 and CDR2: SGHTA and FQGTGA. The V end was cut by 3 bases, the J end by 8 bases, with 10 bases between. This chain's CDR3 is CASSLMGGEKLFF. The CDR3 DNA reads TGTGCCAGCAGCTTGATGGGAGGCGAAAAACTGTTTTTT.

This chain links TRBV18 with TRBJ1-6; the D is unclear. The length of the CDR3 is 16 residues. V was clipped by 2 bases and J by 6 bases, with 14 bases between them. CDR1 is KGHSH, CDR2 LQKENI, per germline. CDR3 sequence reads: CASSPVPGGLNSPLHF. The CDR3 bases are TGTGCCAGCTCACCAGTTCCAGGAGGCCTTAATTCACCCCTCCACTTT.

This rearrangement joins TRBV2 to TRBJ1-6; 7 bases are shared with TRBD1. The CDR3 is 14 residues long. V shed 5 bases, J shed 3 bases, and the junction held 1 base outside the gene matches. Germline V lookup: CDR1 SNHLY, CDR2 FYNNEI. In DNA form, the CDR3 reads TGTGCCAGCAGTAGGGACAGCTATAATTCACCCCTCCACTTT. Amino acids: CASSRDSYNSPLHF. The variable domain in full, with the rest retrieved from reference TRBV2 and TRBJ1-6, is EPEVTQTPSHQVTQMGQEVILRCVPISNHLYFYWYRQILGQKVEFLVSFYNNEISEKSEIFDDQFSVERPDGSNFTLKIRSTKLEDSAMYFCASSRDSYNSPLHFGNGTRLTVT.

This rearrangement joins TRBV6-5 to TRBJ1-1, with D unresolved. This CDR3 comprises 13 residues. Trimming left V 2 bases short and J 5 bases short, with 9 bases between. Germline loops: CDR1 MNHEY, CDR2 SVGAGI. CDR3 nucleotide sequence: TGTGCCAGCAGTTACATGGGGAGGACTGAAGCTTTCTTT. Its protein product is CASSYMGRTEAFF.

V and J are TRBV11-2 and TRBJ1-1, with 7 bases identical to TRBD1. CDR1 and CDR2 from the germline V gene are SGHAT and FQNNGV. The CDR3 consists of 15 residues. V shed 4 bases, J shed 5 bases, and the junction held 10 bases outside the gene matches. As DNA, the CDR3 is TGTGCCAGCAGCTCGCTACAGGGGCGCCGGACTGAAGCTTTCTTT. This encodes CASSSLQGRRTEAFF.

The chain joins TRBV10-3 to TRBJ1-2; 7 bases line up with TRBD1. Unmatched junction bases numbered 5, after V lost 10 bases and J lost 3 bases. Germline values: CDR1 ENHRY, CDR2 SYGVKD. The CDR3 contains 12 residues. The CDR3 DNA follows: TGTGCCACCCCAGGGGGAGACTATGGCTACACCTTC. Translation: CATPGGDYGYTF.

The chain is built from TRBV7-2 and TRBJ2-7, with 11 nucleotides matching TRBD2. Trimming cost V 5 bases and J 3 bases; bases outside gene matches: 3. The CDR3 has 14 residues. Germline values: CDR1 SGHTA, CDR2 FQGNSA. CDR3 amino acids: CASSTSGGRYEQYF. The CDR3 bases are TGTGCCAGCAGCACTAGCGGGGGCCGCTACGAGCAGTACTTC.

The chain employs TRBV2 and TRBJ1-2; TRBD1 aligns across 8 bases. Germline CDR1 and CDR2: SNHLY and FYNNEI. The CDR3 has 13 amino acids. The V gene end was trimmed by 7 bases and the J gene end by 2 bases; junction bases not matched to a gene: 3. The CDR3 loop reads CASTGQENYGYTF. Here the CDR3 DNA reads TGTGCCAGCACGGGACAGGAAAACTATGGCTACACCTTC.

V and J are TRBV7-6 and TRBJ1-6; 8 bases match TRBD1. Trimming removed 4 bases from V and 10 bases from J; junction bases left unmatched: 3. The CDR3 length is 13 residues. In germline, CDR1 is SGHVS, CDR2 FNYEAQ. The CDR3 protein is CASSSGGESPLHF. CDR3 bases: TGTGCCAGCAGCTCAGGGGGCGAGTCACCCCTCCACTTT.

The V call is TRBV2, the J call TRBJ2-7; 12 bases match TRBD1. CDR3 length equals 16 residues. J was trimmed by 6 bases and V by 6 bases; bases with no gene match: 12. Looked up from germline, CDR1 is SNHLY and CDR2 is FYNNEI. This CDR3 reads CASRKIGTGGFGEQYF. CDR3 in DNA: TGTGCCAGCAGGAAAATCGGGACAGGGGGCTTTGGCGAGCAGTACTTC.

This rearrangement joins TRBV4-1 to TRBJ2-3; 8 positions agree with TRBD2. Losses at the gene ends were 1 base for V and 3 bases for J; bases not matched to a gene: 6. The CDR3 loop spans 16 amino acids. Germline V gives CDR1 MGHRA, CDR2 YSYEKL. This CDR3 is CASSQAGTRGTDTQYF. CDR3 DNA: TGCGCCAGCAGCCAAGCGGGGACTAGGGGTACAGATACGCAGTATTTT.

In this sample, this clone turned up once. The chain recombines TRBV2 with TRBJ2-5, with D perhaps TRBD2 (6 bases). The J call may be mistaken, given a closer DNA end match to TRBJ2-7. This CDR3 has 11 residues. The V gene's germline CDR1 is SNHLY and CDR2 FYNNEI. CDR3 in amino acids: CASRGGYEQYF. CDR3 nucleotides: TGTGCCAGCAGGGGGGGTTACGAGCAGTACTTC.

The chain uses TRBV5-4 and TRBJ2-1; 8 positions match TRBD2. Germline V lookup: CDR1 SGHNT, CDR2 YYREEE (reference sequence). The CDR3 sequence is 14 residues long. With V trimmed by 7 bases and J by 5 bases, 8 bases remained unmatched. This CDR3 reads CASRLPGGDNEQFF. CDR3 coding DNA: TGTGCCAGCCGCCTGCCCGGGGGGGACAATGAGCAGTTCTTC.

V gene TRBV30 combines with J gene TRBJ2-5; no clear D gene. This CDR3 region has 11 residues. V was cut by 3 bases and J by 5 bases, with 7 bases left in between. Germline CDR1 reads GTSNPN; CDR2 reads SVGIG (reference sequence). The CDR3 nucleotides are TGTGCCTGGAGCCCCAGTGAGACCCAGTACTTC. Protein sequence: CAWSPSETQYF.

This chain joins TRBV5-6 and TRBJ1-5, with 9 bases lining up with TRBD1. With 3 bases clipped from V and 6 bases from J, the junction kept 7 bases outside the gene matches. Germline V gene lookup returns CDR1 SGHDT and CDR2 YYEEEE. The CDR3 runs to 15 residues. CDR3 sequence (DNA): TGTGCCAGCAGCTCACAGGGGGCGCAGGGTCAGCCCCAGCATTTT. This gives the protein CASSSQGAQGQPQHF.

The chain uses TRBV7-9 and TRBJ1-5; D might be TRBD1 (6 bases). Between the trimmed V and J ends, which lost 8 bases and 6 bases, there was a span of 11 bases. The CDR3 spans 12 residues. Germline lookup yields CDR1 SEHNR and CDR2 FQNEAQ (reference sequence). CDR3 coding DNA: TGTGCCAGCGGGAGGGGGGGTCAGCCCCAGCATTTT. This sequence encodes CASGRGGQPQHF.

V usage is TRBV11-2 and J usage is TRBJ2-5, with TRBD2 matching 13 bases. Matching the DNA end better, TRBJ2-7 makes the J call doubtful. CDR1 SGHAT and CDR2 FQNNGV come from the germline V gene. The CDR3 spans 17 residues. CDR3 amino acids: CASSSWTSGGPTYEQYF. The CDR3, as DNA: TGTGCCAGCAGCTCATGGACTAGCGGGGGTCCTACCTACGAGCAGTACTTC.

The chain couples TRBV18 to TRBJ1-4; D gene unclear. V shed 0 bases and J shed 6 bases, with 23 bases lying between them. The CDR3 consists of 19 residues. Germline V gene sequence: CDR1 KGHSH, CDR2 LQKENI. CDR3 residues: CASSPPMVREELNYEKLFF. The CDR3 nucleotides read TGTGCCAGCTCACCACCGATGGTAAGGGAGGAGCTCAACTATGAAAAACTGTTTTTT.

The rearrangement joins TRBV9 to TRBJ1-4, with D hard to call. Per germline, CDR1 SGDLS and CDR2 YYNGEE. The CDR3 loop spans 13 amino acids. V lost 3 bases and J 4 bases, leaving 7 bases between the germline ends. In nucleotides, the CDR3 is TGTGCCAGCAGCGGCGGACTTAATGAAAAACTGTTTTTT. Encoded protein: CASSGGLNEKLFF. The variable domain in full, with the rest retrieved from reference TRBV9 and TRBJ1-4, is DSGVTQTPKHLITATGQRVTLRCSPRSGDLSVYWYQQSLDQGLQFLIQYYNGEERAKGNILERFSAQQFPDLHSELNLSSLELGDSALYFCASSGGLNEKLFFGSGTQLSVL.

The V and J genes are TRBV9 and TRBJ2-3; D unclear. The CDR3 length is 14 residues. Deletions cut 2 bases from V and 8 bases from J, with 15 bases between. CDR1 is SGDLS, CDR2 YYNGEE, per germline. CDR3 protein: CASSVGYGPRTQYF. The CDR3 DNA reads TGTGCCAGCAGCGTCGGGTATGGCCCCCGTACGCAGTATTTT.

The CDR3 DNA reads as TGTGCCAGCAGCTACCTACAGGGATCAGATACGCAGTATTTT. It yields the protein CASSYLQGSDTQYF. J is TRBJ2-3 and V is TRBV5-4; weak D call: TRBD1 (6 bases). There are 14 residues in the CDR3. Germline V gene lookup returns CDR1 SGHNT and CDR2 YYREEE (reference sequence). The V gene lost 3 bases and the J gene lost 4 bases, with 12 bases spanning the gap. Full variable domain (rest looked up from reference TRBV5-4 and TRBJ2-3): ETGVTQSPTHLIKTRGQQVTLRCSSQSGHNTVSWYQQALGQGPQFIFQYYREEENGRGNFPPRFSGLQFPNYSSELNVNALELDDSALYLCASSYLQGSDTQYFGPGTRLTVL.

This chain uses TRBV2 with TRBJ1-4; D perhaps matches TRBD1 (5 bases). From germline, CDR1 is SNHLY and CDR2 FYNNEI. The V and J ends lost 7 bases and 8 bases respectively, with 17 bases between them. The CDR3 is 14 amino acids. CDR3 sequence reads: CASISRMEGEKLFF. The CDR3 nucleotides are TGTGCCAGCATAAGCAGGATGGAGGGGGAAAAACTGTTTTTT.

The gene calls are TRBV19 and TRBJ2-7, with TRBD2 matching over 7 bases. There are 15 residues in the CDR3. CDR1 and CDR2 from the germline V gene are LNHDA and SQIVND (reference sequence). J gave up 9 bases and V 5 bases, and 16 bases lay outside the gene matches. CDR3 protein: CASSPLRAERGGQYF. For the CDR3, the DNA is TGTGCCAGTAGTCCCTTACGAGCTGAGCGGGGAGGGCAGTACTTC.

This clone was seen a handful of times. This sequence joins TRBV7-2 and TRBJ1-2; perhaps TRBD1 as D (5 bases). This CDR3 is 12 amino acids long. Germline V gene sequence: CDR1 SGHTA, CDR2 FQGNSA. The V end lost 5 bases, the J end lost 5 bases, and 9 bases lay between the germline ends. CDR3 sequence: CASSVQGYGYTF. The CDR3 region has the DNA TGTGCCAGCAGCGTCCAGGGATATGGCTACACCTTC.